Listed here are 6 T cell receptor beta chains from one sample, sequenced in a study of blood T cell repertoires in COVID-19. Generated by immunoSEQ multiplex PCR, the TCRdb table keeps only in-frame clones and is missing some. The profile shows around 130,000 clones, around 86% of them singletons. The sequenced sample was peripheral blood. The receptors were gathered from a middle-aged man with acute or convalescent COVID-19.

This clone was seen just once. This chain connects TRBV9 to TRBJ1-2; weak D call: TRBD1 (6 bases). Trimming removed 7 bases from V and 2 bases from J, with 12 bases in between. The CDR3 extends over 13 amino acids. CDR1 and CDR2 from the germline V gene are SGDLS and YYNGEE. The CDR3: CASRQGTNYGYTF. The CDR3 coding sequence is TGTGCCAGCCGTCAAGGGACAAACTATGGCTACACCTTC.

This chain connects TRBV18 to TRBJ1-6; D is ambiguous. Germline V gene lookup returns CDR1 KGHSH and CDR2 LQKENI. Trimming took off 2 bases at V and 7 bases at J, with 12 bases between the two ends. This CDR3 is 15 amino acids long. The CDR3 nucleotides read TGTGCCAGCTCACCAGGCGAGGTCCCCAATTCACCCCTCCACTTT. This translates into CASSPGEVPNSPLHF.

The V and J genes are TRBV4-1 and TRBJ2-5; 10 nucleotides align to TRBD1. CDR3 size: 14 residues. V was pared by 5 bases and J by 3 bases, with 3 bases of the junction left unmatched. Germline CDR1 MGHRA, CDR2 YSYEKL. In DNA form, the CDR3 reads TGCGCCAGCAGCGAGACAGGGGGCGAAGAGACCCAGTACTTC. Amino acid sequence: CASSETGGEETQYF.

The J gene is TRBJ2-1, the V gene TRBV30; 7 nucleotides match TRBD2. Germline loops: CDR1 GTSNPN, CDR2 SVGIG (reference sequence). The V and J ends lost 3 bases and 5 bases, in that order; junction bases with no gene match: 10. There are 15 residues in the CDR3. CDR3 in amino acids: CAWSAGRGLNNEQFF. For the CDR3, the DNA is TGTGCCTGGAGCGCTGGGCGGGGGTTAAACAATGAGCAGTTCTTC.

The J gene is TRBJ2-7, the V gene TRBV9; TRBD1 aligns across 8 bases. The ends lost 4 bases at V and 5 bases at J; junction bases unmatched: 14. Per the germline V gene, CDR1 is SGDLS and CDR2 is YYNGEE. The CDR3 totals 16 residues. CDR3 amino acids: CASSQGAGEVGNEQYF. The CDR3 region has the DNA TGTGCCAGCAGCCAGGGGGCAGGGGAAGTTGGAAACGAGCAGTACTTC.

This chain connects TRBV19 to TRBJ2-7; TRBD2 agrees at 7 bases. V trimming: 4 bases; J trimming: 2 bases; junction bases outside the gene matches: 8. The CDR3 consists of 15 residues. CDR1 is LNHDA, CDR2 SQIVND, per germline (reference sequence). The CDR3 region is CASSSSGLRTYEQYF. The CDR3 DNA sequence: TGTGCCAGTAGTAGTAGCGGGCTCCGAACCTACGAGCAGTACTTC.